The 23 T cell receptor beta chains reported below all come from one sample, sequenced in a study of beta chain features in type 1 diabetes. What was sequenced were expressed TCRB transcripts, since all of the isolated RNA had been reverse transcribed. The assay was immunoSEQ multiplex PCR, and TCRdb's table has in-frame clones only and misses some. The table records 400,000 to 600,000 clones, 30% of them present only once. Sequenced: naive CD4+ T cells from blood. These receptors were collected from a young man in good health.

This clone was counted only a few times. The V and J genes are TRBV13 and TRBJ2-2; 7 nucleotides match TRBD1. CDR3 length equals 14 residues. J lost 5 bases, V lost 4 bases, and 4 bases had no gene match. The germline V gene has CDR1 PRHDT and CDR2 FYEKMQ (reference sequence). The CDR3 nucleotides read TGTGCCAGCAGCTCTCTGGGACAGACCGGGGAGCTGTTTTTT. This gives the protein CASSSLGQTGELFF.

The chain uses TRBV1 and TRBJ1-5. TRBV1 is classified as a pseudogene. The CDR3 consists of 19 residues. CDR3 sequence: CTSSPRESQPLFSNQPQHF. For the CDR3, the DNA is TGCACCAGCAGCCCCAGGGAGTCTCAACCCCTCTTTAGCAATCAGCCCCAGCATTTT.

This clone was detected a few times. The chain couples TRBV6-1 to TRBJ2-3; D might be TRBD1 (6 bases). The CDR3 contains 17 residues. The germline V gene has CDR1 MNHNS and CDR2 SASEGT. Trimming shortened V by 4 bases and J by 4 bases, and 21 bases separated the two germline ends. In nucleotides, the CDR3 is TGTGCCAGCAGTGCCCTTGGGGGCTGGGGTGTCGCAGATACGCAGTATTTT. Amino acids: CASSALGGWGVADTQYF.

This sequence joins TRBV15 and TRBJ1-1; D unresolved. Per the germline V gene, CDR1 is LNHNV and CDR2 is YYDKDF (reference sequence). This CDR3 spans 14 amino acids. Trimming took off 5 bases at V and 0 bases at J, with 10 bases between the two ends. The CDR3 loop is CATSSRRLNTEAFF. The CDR3 nucleotides are TGTGCCACCAGCTCCAGGAGGTTGAACACTGAAGCTTTCTTT.

Comments on this clone: Other DNA sequences of this sample code for an identical CDR3. The V call is TRBV5-1, the J call TRBJ2-5, with D possibly being TRBD2 (5 bases). V lost 0 bases and J 3 bases, leaving 6 bases between the germline ends. The CDR3 sequence is 13 residues long. Per germline, CDR1 SGHRS and CDR2 YFSETQ. The DNA of the CDR3 is TGCGCCAGCAGCTTGGGAGCGGAAGAGACCCAGTACTTC. This encodes CASSLGAEETQYF.

The chain carries TRBV5-1 and TRBJ2-7; D gene ambiguous. The CDR3 is 14 residues long. The V end lost 4 bases, the J end lost 4 bases, and 15 bases lay between the germline ends. Germline CDR1 is SGHRS and CDR2 is YFSETQ. CDR3 nucleotides: TGCGCCAGCAGCCTTAATTGGAGTGTGTACGAGCAGTACTTC. It translates to CASSLNWSVYEQYF.

As concerns this clone: Other DNA sequences of this sample code for an identical CDR3. This sequence joins TRBV6-5 and TRBJ2-1; D is perhaps TRBD2 (5 bases). CDR3 length: 11 amino acids. The V end was cut by 2 bases, the J end by 9 bases, with 5 bases between. Germline V lookup: CDR1 MNHEY, CDR2 SVGAGI. In nucleotides, the CDR3 is TGTGCCAGCAGTTACGCGGGTGAGCAGTTCTTC. Protein product: CASSYAGEQFF.

The sample holds a few counts of this clone. The genes are TRBV5-1 and TRBJ2-7, with 12 bases that match TRBD2. The CDR3 sequence is 16 residues long. Germline V gene data show CDR1 as SGHRS and CDR2 as YFSETQ. V dropped 0 bases and J dropped 4; count of bases not matched to a gene: 5. CDR3: CASSLETSGSRYEQYF. For the CDR3, the DNA is TGCGCCAGCAGCTTGGAGACTAGCGGGAGCCGGTACGAGCAGTACTTC.

V and J are TRBV30 and TRBJ2-5; TRBD2 agrees at 7 bases. The length of the CDR3 is 13 residues. With 4 bases clipped from V and 4 bases from J, the junction kept 6 bases outside the gene matches. Per the germline V gene, CDR1 is GTSNPN and CDR2 is SVGIG (reference sequence). The CDR3 spells CAWTEGGPETQYF. Written as DNA, the CDR3 is TGTGCCTGGACTGAGGGAGGGCCAGAGACCCAGTACTTC.

This clone was detected a few times. CDR3 loop: CASTPGGLAGYNEQFF. The CDR3 DNA follows: TGTGCCAGCACCCCCGGGGGACTAGCGGGTTACAATGAGCAGTTCTTC. This chain joins TRBV28 and TRBJ2-1; 12 nucleotides line up with TRBD2. Losses at the gene ends were 7 bases for V and 4 bases for J; bases not matched to a gene: 8. This CDR3 is 16 amino acids long. CDR1 is MDHEN and CDR2 is SYDVKM in the germline V gene.

This chain connects TRBV4-2 to TRBJ2-3; TRBD2 matches 10 bases. With 2 bases clipped from V and 5 bases from J, the junction kept 7 bases outside the gene matches. Per the germline V gene, CDR1 is LGHNA and CDR2 is YNFKEQ. The CDR3 is 16 residues long. DNA for the CDR3: TGTGCCAGCAGCCAACCTTCAGGACTAGCGGAAGATACGCAGTATTTT. As protein: CASSQPSGLAEDTQYF.

The chain is built from TRBV4-2 and TRBJ2-7; possibly TRBD2 for D (5 bases). The ends were cut back, 0 bases at V and 4 bases at J, with 10 bases in the middle. The CDR3 is 14 residues long. Germline CDR1 reads LGHNA; CDR2 reads YNFKEQ. DNA of the CDR3: TGTGCCAGCAGCCAAGAACTAGTTCTATACGAGCAGTACTTC. This gives the protein CASSQELVLYEQYF.

In its sample, this clone was seen a few times. Sequence at one end of the junction differs from germline and may be a read error. CDR3: CSVAGDTYNEQFF. As DNA, the CDR3 is TGTTCGGTAGCGGGAGACACCTACAATGAGCAGTTCTTC. The gene calls are TRBV29-1 and TRBJ2-1, with 9 positions matching TRBD2. CDR3 length: 13 residues. CDR1 SQVTM and CDR2 ANQGSEA come from the germline V gene.

The J gene is TRBJ2-5, the V gene TRBV29-1; D gene ambiguous. V was pared by 7 bases and J by 6 bases, with 9 bases between. CDR1 SQVTM and CDR2 ANQGSEA come from the germline V gene. The CDR3 is made up of 10 amino acids. The CDR3 coding sequence is TGCAGCGCCCTTAGGCAGACCCAGTACTTC. Translated: CSALRQTQYF.

The V gene is TRBV29-1, the J gene TRBJ2-5, with TRBD2 matching 8 bases. The CDR3 has 12 amino acids. Germline V gene data show CDR1 as SQVTM and CDR2 as ANQGSEA. The J segment lost 5 bases and the V segment lost 7 bases, leaving 6 bases of the junction unmatched. In DNA, the CDR3 is TGCAGCGCCGGGAGGGCGGGTGAGACCCAGTACTTC. This encodes CSAGRAGETQYF.

This clone was detected only a few times. J is TRBJ1-1 and V is TRBV29-1; TRBD1 aligns across 9 bases. The CDR3 is made up of 12 amino acids. V shed 4 bases and J 10 bases; nucleotides not matched to a gene: 7. The germline gives CDR1 SQVTM, CDR2 ANQGSEA. The CDR3 nucleotides read TGCAGCGTTGCCCAACAGGGGGCCGGAGCTTTCTTT. Protein: CSVAQQGAGAFF.

CDR3 in DNA: TGTGCCAGCAGTTTAAGAGAATTGGGTGGCTACACCTTC. It is translated as CASSLRELGGYTF. The V call is TRBV27, the J call TRBJ1-2; D is unresolved. V was trimmed by 2 bases and J by 7 bases, leaving 11 bases between them. The CDR3 has 13 residues. Germline CDR1 reads MNHEY; CDR2 reads SMNVEV (reference sequence).

This sequence joins TRBV18 and TRBJ2-7; D is possibly TRBD1 (5 bases). Trimming took off 6 bases at V and 6 bases at J, with 18 bases between the two ends. Germline-derived CDR1 and CDR2 are KGHSH and LQKENI. This CDR3 spans 14 amino acids. For the CDR3, the DNA is TGTGCCAGCTCCCCTTTGGGCAGGGCAAGCGAGCAGTACTTC. Its protein is CASSPLGRASEQYF.

The table lists this clone with a few counts. The genes are TRBV7-3 and TRBJ2-1, with 8 bases matching TRBD2. Looked up from germline, CDR1 is SGHTA and CDR2 is FQGTGA. The length of the CDR3 is 13 residues. Trimming took 5 bases from V and 5 from J; bases not matched to a gene: 2. The CDR3 DNA follows: TGTGCCAGCAGCCTGGGACTAGACAATGAGCAGTTCTTC. Translating gives CASSLGLDNEQFF.

The genes are TRBV29-1 and TRBJ2-7, with TRBD1 identical over 8 bases. The CDR3 has 13 amino acids. The ends lost 6 bases at V and 4 bases at J; junction bases unmatched: 8. Germline V gives CDR1 SQVTM, CDR2 ANQGSEA. The CDR3 here is CSVPGQGRYEQYF. CDR3 in DNA: TGCAGCGTGCCCGGACAGGGACGGTACGAGCAGTACTTC.

This clone was counted a few times. The V gene is TRBV19, the J gene TRBJ2-3; 10 nucleotides match TRBD2. Germline CDR1 is LNHDA and CDR2 is SQIVND (reference sequence). The CDR3 runs 13 residues. J gave up 4 bases and V 8 bases, and 3 bases lay outside the gene matches. The CDR3 DNA follows: TGTGCCAGTGAAGCGGGAGGGTCAGATACGCAGTATTTT. This encodes CASEAGGSDTQYF.

Remarks on this clone: The same CDR3 arises from other DNA sequences in this sample as well. The gene calls are TRBV18 and TRBJ2-2; 7 nucleotides line up with TRBD1. Germline CDR1 KGHSH, CDR2 LQKENI. The CDR3 consists of 15 residues. With V trimmed by 3 bases and J by 2 bases, 3 bases remained unmatched. The chain's CDR3 is CASSPDRTNTGELFF. For the CDR3, the DNA is TGTGCCAGCTCACCGGACAGGACCAACACCGGGGAGCTGTTTTTT.

V usage is TRBV4-3 and J usage is TRBJ2-3; 11 bases are a match to TRBD2. CDR3 length equals 16 residues. Germline lookup yields CDR1 LGHNA and CDR2 YSLEER. The V and J ends lost 4 bases and 7 bases, in that order; junction bases with no gene match: 10. Written as DNA, the CDR3 is TGCGCCAGCAGCCGTACCCTAGCGGGAGGAATTAATACGCAGTATTTT. Translation: CASSRTLAGGINTQYF.